A selection of T cell receptor beta chains follows, all from one sample in a study of cytomegalovirus exposure and HLA in healthy donors. TCRdb keeps only in-frame clones here, not all; method: immunoSEQ multiplex PCR. Of fewer than 120,000 clones in the sample, around 87% were seen once. The sequenced material came from PBMCs. The source of these receptors is a man in his forties in good health and CMV-seronegative. Each CDR3 is given with its conserved first and last residue. A D gene is named only where the DNA matches it firmly. Size is omitted from some rows. Given values are once, few, many or a class for expanded clones.

d_call	cdr3_length	v_call	j_call	clone_size	cdr3_nt	cdr3_aa
TRBD2	17	TRBV29-1	TRBJ2-3	-	TGCAGCTCCCGGGGGTGGAGCGGGGGGGCTAGCACAGATACGCAGTATTTT	CSSRGWSGGASTDTQYF
TRBD1	14	TRBV6-1	TRBJ1-1	few	TGTGCCGCCTATCGACAGGGACGGAACACTGAAGCTTTCTTT	CAAYRQGRNTEAFF
-	15	TRBV4-1	TRBJ1-5	-	TGCGCCAGCAGCCAAGAACTACAGGCCAATCAGCCCCAGCATTTT	CASSQELQANQPQHF
-	15	TRBV5-1	TRBJ2-1	once	TGCGCCAGCAGCCCCCAGGGTTGGTCCTACAATGAGCAGTTCTTC	CASSPQGWSYNEQFF
-	15	TRBV6-5	TRBJ2-7	-	TGTGCCAGCAACCCGTCGAGAGTAGGAGGATACGAGCAGTACTTC	CASNPSRVGGYEQYF
-	11	TRBV6-5	TRBJ2-5	-	TGTGCCAGCAGCTTGGGGCGGACCCAGTACTTC	CASSLGRTQYF
-	14	TRBV28	TRBJ1-6	few	TGTGCCAGCAGGGCCGGGGAGGTCAATTCACCCCTCCACTTT	CASRAGEVNSPLHF
TRBD1	14	TRBV9	TRBJ2-1	-	TGTGCCAGCAGCGTAGTTCCAGGGGGCGGTGAGCAGTTCTTC	CASSVVPGGGEQFF
TRBD1	16	TRBV4-1	TRBJ1-6	-	TGCGCCAGCAGCCAAGTGGCAGGGGGCATTAATTCACCCCTCCACTTT	CASSQVAGGINSPLHF
TRBD1	14	TRBV29-1	TRBJ1-5	few	TGCAGCGTTGCGCCCGACAGGGAGACACAGCCCCAGCATTTT	CSVAPDRETQPQHF
TRBD1	13	TRBV6-1	TRBJ2-7	once	TGTGCCACCGACGGGGACAGGGGGCTCGAGCAGTACTTC	CATDGDRGLEQYF
-	12	TRBV28	TRBJ1-2	-	TGTGCCAGCAGTGCCAACAGGGCCAGCTACACCTTC	CASSANRASYTF
-	12	TRBV6-5	TRBJ1-2	-	TGTGCCAGCAGCAGGACGGGGAATGGCTACACCTTC	CASSRTGNGYTF
-	13	TRBV29-1	TRBJ1-1	-	TGCAGCGTTGAAAAGGGGGTGGACACTGAAGCTTTCTTT	CSVEKGVDTEAFF
-	13	TRBV6-4	TRBJ1-2	-	TGTGCCAGCAGCCCCGGGACACACTATGGCTACACCTTC	CASSPGTHYGYTF
-	15	TRBV7-6	TRBJ1-3	-	TGTGCCAGCAGCTTAAGAGGGGGCTCTGGAAACACCATATATTTT	CASSLRGGSGNTIYF
-	14	TRBV7-7	TRBJ2-2	-	TGTGCCAGCAGCAGAGATGGGGGCGCCGGGGAGCTGTTTTTT	CASSRDGGAGELFF
-	11	TRBV5-1	TRBJ2-5	-	TGCGCCAGCAGCCTTCAAGAGACCCAGTACTTC	CASSLQETQYF
-	15	TRBV5-8	TRBJ2-7	-	TGTGCCAGCAGCTTTTTCCGAGGGAAAATAAACGAGCAGTACTTC	CASSFFRGKINEQYF
-	13	TRBV13	TRBJ1-1	-	TGTGCCAGCAGCTTCCGTCAGGGTTCTGAAGCTTTCTTT	CASSFRQGSEAFF
TRBD2	16	TRBV18	TRBJ2-7	once	TGTGCCAGCTCGGGACTAGCGGGGGCCGAAATCTACGAGCAGTACTTC	CASSGLAGAEIYEQYF
-	16	TRBV28	TRBJ2-7	-	TGTGCCAGCAGTTCCCTGAGGCGGTTAAGCTCCTACGAGCAGTACTTC	CASSSLRRLSSYEQYF
-	14	TRBV28	TRBJ2-7	-	TGTGCCAGCAGTCAACAGGCCACTCGGTGGGAGCAGTACTTC	CASSQQATRWEQYF
-	16	TRBV5-1	TRBJ2-4	-	TGCGCCAGCAGCTTGGCAGGCCCTATAGCCAAAAACATTCAGTACTTC	CASSLAGPIAKNIQYF